This T cell receptor beta chain was captured in a study of T cells in localized non-small cell lung cancer. This CDR3 contains 16 residues. Trimming pared 2 bases from V and 0 bases from J, leaving 13 bases between. The germline V gene encodes CDR1 KGHSH and CDR2 LQKENI. As regards this clone: The antigen remains unidentified.

Study results and caveats: Adjacent lung exhibited a median of approximately 59 among the 100 most abundant tumor clones.

Using immunoSEQ multiplex PCR, the repertoire was profiled, and TCRdb retains in-frame clones only, with some absent. In the table there are approximately 25,000 clones, about nine tenths of which are singletons. The sample in question was peripheral blood, obtained before any cancer treatment. The chain recombines TRBV18 with TRBJ1-1; no reliable D call. The TCR comes from a woman aged 40-75 years with stage I lung adenocarcinoma. The CDR3 loop is CASSPGVSNMNTEAFF. The CDR3 DNA follows: TGTGCCAGCTCACCAGGCGTATCCAACATGAACACTGAAGCTTTCTTT.